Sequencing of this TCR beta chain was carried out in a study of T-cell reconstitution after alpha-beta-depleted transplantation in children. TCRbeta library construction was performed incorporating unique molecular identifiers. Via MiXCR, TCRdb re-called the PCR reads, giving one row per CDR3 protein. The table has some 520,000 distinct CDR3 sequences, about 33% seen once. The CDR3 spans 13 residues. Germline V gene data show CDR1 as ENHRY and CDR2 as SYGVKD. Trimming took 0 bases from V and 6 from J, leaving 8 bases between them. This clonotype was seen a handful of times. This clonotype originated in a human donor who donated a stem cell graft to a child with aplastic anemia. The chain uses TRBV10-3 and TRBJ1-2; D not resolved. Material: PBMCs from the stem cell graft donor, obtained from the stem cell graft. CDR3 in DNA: TGTGCCATCAGTGAGTCGTTTGGGGATGGCTACACCTTC. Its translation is CAISESFGDGYTF.